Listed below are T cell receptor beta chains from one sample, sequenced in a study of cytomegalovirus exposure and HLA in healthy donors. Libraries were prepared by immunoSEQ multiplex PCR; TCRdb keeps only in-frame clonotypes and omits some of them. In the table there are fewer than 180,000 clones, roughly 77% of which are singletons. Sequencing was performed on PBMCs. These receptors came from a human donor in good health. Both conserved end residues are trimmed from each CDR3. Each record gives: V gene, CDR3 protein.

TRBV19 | ASSLGGLAAYEQY
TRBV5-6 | ASSSPRLVPSPGELF
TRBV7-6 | ASSSHPRGEQY
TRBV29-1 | SVKLRLGYEQY
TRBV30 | AWSTLSRPPPNYGYT
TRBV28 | ASSPQGANYGYT
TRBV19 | ASRVGPSNSPLH
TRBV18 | ASSPGGVRDEKLF
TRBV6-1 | ASSSQGAGEQY
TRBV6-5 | ASSYSPGNEKLF
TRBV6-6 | ASSYSRAISGYT
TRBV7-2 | ASRATGTGTYEQY
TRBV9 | ASSVEMGLAGDTQY
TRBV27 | ASSLSGSGFPSGANVLT
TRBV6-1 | ASSERGGGPYEQY
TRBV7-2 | ASSNPPGLSIDTQY
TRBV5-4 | ASSLASMGLGSAEQY
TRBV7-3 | ASSLSHLDRKLYWINYEQY
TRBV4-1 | ASSQGGVTEAF
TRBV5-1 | ASSLGDSDSNQPQH
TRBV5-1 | ASRIGIGDRYTDTQY
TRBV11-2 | ASSLDRGTDTQY
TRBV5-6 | ASSSTKGLAGFGEQF
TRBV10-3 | AISEETAGGVYGYT
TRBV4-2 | ASSPGSGRDEQY
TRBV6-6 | ASSSVLGGSTDTQY
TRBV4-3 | ASSQVLAGGTDTQY
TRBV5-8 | ASSFRGGTYNEQF
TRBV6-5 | ATRQGYNSPLH
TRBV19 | ASSPTGTGWSREKLF
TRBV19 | ASKQEGVGPYEQY
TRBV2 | ASSDRIPQY
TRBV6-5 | ASSRAFNQPQH
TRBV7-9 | ASSLASTGINNEQY
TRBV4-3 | ASSQAPSVQAYEQY
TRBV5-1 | ASSLGQPRIMNTEAF
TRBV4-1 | ASSQGFSAGGTDTQY
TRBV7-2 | ASSSGLAGVQY
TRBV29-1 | SVDKSGALDEQY
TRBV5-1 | ASSLVLFGQSLYEQY
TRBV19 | ASRTRLGSETYNEQF
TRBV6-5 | ASSTEALENIQY
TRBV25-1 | ASSEWGSHYGYT
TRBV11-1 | ASSELAGLGEQF
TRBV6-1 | ASSPLHRSYEQY
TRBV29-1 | SVDETGSLNEQF
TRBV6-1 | ASSETGSGYT
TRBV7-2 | ASSLALAGVGGELF
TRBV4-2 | ASSQGTSGSPNEQF
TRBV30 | AWSTGMSYEQY
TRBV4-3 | ASSQTDQVRTGELF
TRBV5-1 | ASSLASTSGAGTGELF
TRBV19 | ASRVGAGFEAF
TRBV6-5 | ASSYSGQYTEAF